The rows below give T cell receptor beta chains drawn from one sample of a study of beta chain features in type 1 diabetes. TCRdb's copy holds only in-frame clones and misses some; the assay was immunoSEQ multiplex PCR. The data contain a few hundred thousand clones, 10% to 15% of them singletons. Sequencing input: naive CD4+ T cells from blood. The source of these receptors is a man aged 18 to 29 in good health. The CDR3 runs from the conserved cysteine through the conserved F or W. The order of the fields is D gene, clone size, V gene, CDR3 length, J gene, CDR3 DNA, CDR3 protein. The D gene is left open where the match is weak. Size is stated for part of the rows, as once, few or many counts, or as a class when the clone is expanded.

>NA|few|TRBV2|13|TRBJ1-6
TGTGCCAGCGGCATGGGGGGAAATTCACCCCTCCACTTT
CASGMGGNSPLHF
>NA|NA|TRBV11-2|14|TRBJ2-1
TGTGCCAGCAGCTTAATTCAGGGGTGGAATGAGCAGTTCTTC
CASSLIQGWNEQFF
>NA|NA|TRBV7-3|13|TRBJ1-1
TGTGCCAGCGGCATGGAGGTGAACACTGAAGCTTTCTTT
CASGMEVNTEAFF
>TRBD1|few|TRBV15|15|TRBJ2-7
TGTGCCACCAGCAAAGGGGGACAGGGGGCTCACGAGCAGTACTTC
CATSKGGQGAHEQYF
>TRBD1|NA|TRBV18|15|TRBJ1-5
TGTGCCAGCTCACCGGGACAGGGATTTGATCAGCCCCAGCATTTT
CASSPGQGFDQPQHF
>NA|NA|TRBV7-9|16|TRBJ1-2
TGTGCCAGCAGCCTCAGGAGCCAAGACAGGTACTATGGCTACACCTTC
CASSLRSQDRYYGYTF
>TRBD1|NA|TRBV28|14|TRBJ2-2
TGTGCCAGCAGTACAGGGGGCGTTAGCGGGGAGCTGTTTTTT
CASSTGGVSGELFF
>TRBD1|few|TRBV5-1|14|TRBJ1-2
TGCGCCAGCAGCCAGGGGACAGCCAAGGATGGCTACACCTTC
CASSQGTAKDGYTF
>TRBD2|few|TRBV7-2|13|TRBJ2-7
TGTGCCAGCTCGACTAGCGGGATGTACGAGCAGTACTTC
CASSTSGMYEQYF
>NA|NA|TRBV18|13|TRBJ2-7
TGTGCCAGCTCACCTCGCGATAGTGGCGAGCAGTACTTC
CASSPRDSGEQYF
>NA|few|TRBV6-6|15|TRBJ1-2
TGTGCCAGCAGTTACGGCGTCGGAGGACCCAATGGCTACACCTTC
CASSYGVGGPNGYTF
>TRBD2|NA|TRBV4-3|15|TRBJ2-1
TGCGCCAGCAGCCGACGACTAGCGGGCGAGTATGAGCAGTTCTTC
CASSRRLAGEYEQFF
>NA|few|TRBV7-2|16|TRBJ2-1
TGTGCCAGCAGTAGTAGAACTAGTGGTTCCTACAATGAGCAGTTCTTC
CASSSRTSGSYNEQFF
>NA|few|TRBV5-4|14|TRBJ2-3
TGTGCCAGCAGCTCGACACCCAACACAGATACGCAGTATTTT
CASSSTPNTDTQYF
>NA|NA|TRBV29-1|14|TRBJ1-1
TGCAGCGTTGATGCGGGGGGCTCGAACACTGAAGCTTTCTTT
CSVDAGGSNTEAFF
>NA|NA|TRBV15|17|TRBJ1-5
TGTGCCACCAGCAGTGGCTATGCGGCGGCCAGCAATCAGCCCCAGCATTTT
CATSSGYAAASNQPQHF
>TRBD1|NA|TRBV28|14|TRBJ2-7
TGTGCCAGCAGGACGGGACAGGGCATATACGAGCAGTACTTC
CASRTGQGIYEQYF
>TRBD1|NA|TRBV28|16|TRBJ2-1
TGTGCCAGCAGTTTGTCCTCCGGGACAGGGTACAATGAGCAGTTCTTC
CASSLSSGTGYNEQFF
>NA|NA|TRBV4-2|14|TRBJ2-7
TGTGCCAGCAGCCAAGGGGACACCACCTACGAGCAGTACTTC
CASSQGDTTYEQYF
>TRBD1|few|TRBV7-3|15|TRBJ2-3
TGTGCCAGCAGCCCCGACAGGGGACCCACAGATACGCAGTATTTT
CASSPDRGPTDTQYF
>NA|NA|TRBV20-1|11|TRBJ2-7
TGCAGTGCTAGAGTTAACTACGAGCAGTACTTC
CSARVNYEQYF
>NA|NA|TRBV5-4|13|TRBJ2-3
TGTGCCAGCAGCTTGCAGTACACAGATACGCAGTATTTT
CASSLQYTDTQYF
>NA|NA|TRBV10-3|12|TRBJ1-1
TGTGCCATCAGTGAGTCGTTAACTGAAGCTTTCTTT
CAISESLTEAFF
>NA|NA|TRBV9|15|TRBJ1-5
TGTGCCAGCAGCCCCCTTGCTGGGCGCGATCAGCCCCAGCATTTT
CASSPLAGRDQPQHF
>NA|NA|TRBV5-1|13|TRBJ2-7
TGCGCCAGCAGGTCGGCGGGCTCCTACGAGCAGTACTTC
CASRSAGSYEQYF
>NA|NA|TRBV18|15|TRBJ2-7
TGTGCCAGCTCACTCCGACAGGAACTATCCTACGAGCAGTACTTC
CASSLRQELSYEQYF